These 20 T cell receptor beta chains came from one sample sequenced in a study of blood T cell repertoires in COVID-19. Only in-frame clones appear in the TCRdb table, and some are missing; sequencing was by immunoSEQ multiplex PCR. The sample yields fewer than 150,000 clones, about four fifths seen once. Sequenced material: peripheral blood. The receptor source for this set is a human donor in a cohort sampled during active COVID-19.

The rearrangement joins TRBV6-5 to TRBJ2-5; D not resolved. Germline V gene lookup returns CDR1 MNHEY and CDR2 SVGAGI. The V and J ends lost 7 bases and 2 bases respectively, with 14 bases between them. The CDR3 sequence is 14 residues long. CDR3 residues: CASTELQRQETQYF. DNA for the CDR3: TGTGCCAGCACCGAACTCCAGAGGCAAGAGACCCAGTACTTC.

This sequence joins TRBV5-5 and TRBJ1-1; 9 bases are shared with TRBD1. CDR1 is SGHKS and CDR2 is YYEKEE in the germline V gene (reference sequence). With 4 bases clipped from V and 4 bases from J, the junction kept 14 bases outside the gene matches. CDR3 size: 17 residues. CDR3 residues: CASSANPGTGLRTEAFF. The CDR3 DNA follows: TGTGCCAGCAGCGCAAACCCCGGGACAGGGTTGCGCACTGAAGCTTTCTTT.

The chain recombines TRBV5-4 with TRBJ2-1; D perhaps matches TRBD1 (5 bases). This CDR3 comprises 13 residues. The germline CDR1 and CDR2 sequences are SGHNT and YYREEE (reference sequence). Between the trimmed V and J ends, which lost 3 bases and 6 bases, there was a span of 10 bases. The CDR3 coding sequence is TGTGCCAGCAGCTCACAGGCAGTCAATGAGCAGTTCTTC. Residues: CASSSQAVNEQFF.

CDR3 in amino acids: CAISGGLATGELFF. The CDR3, as DNA: TGTGCCATCAGTGGGGGACTCGCCACCGGGGAGCTGTTTTTT. The J gene is TRBJ2-2, the V gene TRBV10-3, with a possible D match to TRBD2 (6 bases). The CDR3 is 14 amino acids. Germline lookup yields CDR1 ENHRY and CDR2 SYGVKD. Trimming removed 4 bases at V and 4 bases at J, with 10 bases between.

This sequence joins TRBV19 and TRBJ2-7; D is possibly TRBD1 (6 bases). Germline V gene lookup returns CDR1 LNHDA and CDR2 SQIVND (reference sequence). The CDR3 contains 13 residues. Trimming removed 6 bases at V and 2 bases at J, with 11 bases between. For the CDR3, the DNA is TGTGCCAGTAGCAGGACAGAGACCTACGAGCAGTACTTC. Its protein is CASSRTETYEQYF.

The CDR3 DNA follows: TGTGCCAGCAGTGAAAGAGGGGGCACTGAAGCTTTCTTT. Protein sequence: CASSERGGTEAFF. The chain links TRBV2 to TRBJ1-1; D is perhaps TRBD1 (6 bases). With 2 bases removed from V and 4 bases from J, the gap between germline ends came to 8 bases. The CDR3 has 13 residues. Germline CDR1 and CDR2: SNHLY and FYNNEI. Drawing the rest from reference TRBV2 and TRBJ1-1, the complete variable domain is EPEVTQTPSHQVTQMGQEVILRCVPISNHLYFYWYRQILGQKVEFLVSFYNNEISEKSEIFDDQFSVERPDGSNFTLKIRSTKLEDSAMYFCASSERGGTEAFFGQGTRLTVV.

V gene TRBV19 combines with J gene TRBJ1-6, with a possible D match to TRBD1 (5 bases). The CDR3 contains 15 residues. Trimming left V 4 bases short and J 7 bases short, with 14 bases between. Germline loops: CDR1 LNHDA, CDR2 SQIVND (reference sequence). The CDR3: CASSRPDQGNSPLHF. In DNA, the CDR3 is TGTGCCAGTAGTAGGCCAGATCAGGGAAATTCACCCCTCCACTTT.

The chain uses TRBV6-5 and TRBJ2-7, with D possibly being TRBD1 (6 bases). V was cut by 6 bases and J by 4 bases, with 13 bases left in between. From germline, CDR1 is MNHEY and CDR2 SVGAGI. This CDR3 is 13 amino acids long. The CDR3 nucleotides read TGTGCCAGCAGATGGGACAAGGCATACGAGCAGTACTTC. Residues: CASRWDKAYEQYF.

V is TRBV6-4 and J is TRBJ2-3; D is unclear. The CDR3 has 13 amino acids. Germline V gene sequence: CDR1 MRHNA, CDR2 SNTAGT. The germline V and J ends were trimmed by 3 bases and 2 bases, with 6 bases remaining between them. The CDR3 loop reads CASSEQLTDTQYF. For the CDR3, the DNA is TGTGCCAGCAGTGAACAGCTCACAGATACGCAGTATTTT.

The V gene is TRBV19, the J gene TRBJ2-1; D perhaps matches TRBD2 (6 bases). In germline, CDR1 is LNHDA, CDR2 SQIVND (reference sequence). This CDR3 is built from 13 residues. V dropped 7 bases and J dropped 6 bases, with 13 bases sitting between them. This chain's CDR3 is CASTRRAGNEQFF. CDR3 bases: TGTGCCAGTACGCGTCGAGCGGGCAATGAGCAGTTCTTC.

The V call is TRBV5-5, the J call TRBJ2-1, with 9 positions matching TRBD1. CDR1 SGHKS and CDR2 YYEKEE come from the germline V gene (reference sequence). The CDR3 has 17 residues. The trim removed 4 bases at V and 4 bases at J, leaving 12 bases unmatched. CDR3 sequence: CASSRTGGIGIYNEQFF. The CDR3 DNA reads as TGTGCCAGCAGCCGAACAGGGGGCATAGGGATTTACAATGAGCAGTTCTTC.

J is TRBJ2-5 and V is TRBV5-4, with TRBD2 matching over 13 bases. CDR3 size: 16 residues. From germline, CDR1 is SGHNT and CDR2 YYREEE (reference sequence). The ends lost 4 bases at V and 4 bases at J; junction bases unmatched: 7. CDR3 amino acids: CASSPRTSGGLETQYF. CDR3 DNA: TGTGCCAGCAGCCCCCGGACTAGCGGGGGCCTAGAGACCCAGTACTTC.

The CDR3 loop is CASSDDRGINEKLFF. CDR3 in DNA: TGTGCCAGCAGTGATGACAGGGGAATCAATGAAAAACTGTTTTTT. This rearrangement joins TRBV6-1 to TRBJ1-4, with 8 bases lining up with TRBD1. Germline assignment: CDR1 MNHNS and CDR2 SASEGT. This CDR3 is built from 15 residues. V was pared by 3 bases and J by 5 bases, with 5 bases of the junction left unmatched.

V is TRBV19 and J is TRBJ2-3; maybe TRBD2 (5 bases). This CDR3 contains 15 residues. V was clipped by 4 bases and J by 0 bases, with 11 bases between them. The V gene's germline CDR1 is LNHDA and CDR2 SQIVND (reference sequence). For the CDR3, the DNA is TGTGCCAGTAGTACAACTAGGTCTAGCACAGATACGCAGTATTTT. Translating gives CASSTTRSSTDTQYF.

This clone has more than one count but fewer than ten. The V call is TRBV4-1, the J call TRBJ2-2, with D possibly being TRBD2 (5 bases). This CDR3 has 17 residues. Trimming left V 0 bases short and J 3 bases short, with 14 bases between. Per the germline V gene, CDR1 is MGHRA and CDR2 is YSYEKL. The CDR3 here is CASSQDPVPGYTGELFF. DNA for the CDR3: TGCGCCAGCAGCCAAGATCCTGTACCGGGGTACACCGGGGAGCTGTTTTTT.

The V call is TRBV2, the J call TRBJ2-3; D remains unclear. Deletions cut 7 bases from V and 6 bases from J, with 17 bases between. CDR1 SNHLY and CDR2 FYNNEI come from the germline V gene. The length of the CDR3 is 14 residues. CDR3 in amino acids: CASNAPLGQDTQYF. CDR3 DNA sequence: TGTGCCAGCAACGCCCCTCTAGGTCAGGATACGCAGTATTTT.

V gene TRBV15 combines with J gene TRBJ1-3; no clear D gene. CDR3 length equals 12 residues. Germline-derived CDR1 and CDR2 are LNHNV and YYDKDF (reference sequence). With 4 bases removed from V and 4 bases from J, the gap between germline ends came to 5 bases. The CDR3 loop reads CATSTSGNTIYF. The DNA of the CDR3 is TGTGCCACCAGCACCTCCGGAAACACCATATATTTT.

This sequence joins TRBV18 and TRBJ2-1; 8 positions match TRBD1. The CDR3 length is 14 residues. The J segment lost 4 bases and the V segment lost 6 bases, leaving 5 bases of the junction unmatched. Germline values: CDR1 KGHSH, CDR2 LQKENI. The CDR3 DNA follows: TGTGCCAGCTCTACAGGGGGTTTTTACAATGAGCAGTTCTTC. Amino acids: CASSTGGFYNEQFF.

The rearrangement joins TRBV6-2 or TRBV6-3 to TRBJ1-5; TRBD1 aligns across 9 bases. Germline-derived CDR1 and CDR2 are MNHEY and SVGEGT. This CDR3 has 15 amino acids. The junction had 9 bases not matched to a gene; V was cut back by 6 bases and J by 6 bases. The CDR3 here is CASSLTGGSSQPQHF. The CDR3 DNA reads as TGTGCCAGCAGCCTCACAGGGGGCTCGAGTCAGCCCCAGCATTTT.

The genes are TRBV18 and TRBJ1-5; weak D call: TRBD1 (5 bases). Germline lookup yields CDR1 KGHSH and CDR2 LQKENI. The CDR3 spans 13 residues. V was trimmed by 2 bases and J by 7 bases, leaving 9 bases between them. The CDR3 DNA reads TGTGCCAGCTCACCAGGGGGGAGCCAGCCCCAGCATTTT. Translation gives CASSPGGSQPQHF.